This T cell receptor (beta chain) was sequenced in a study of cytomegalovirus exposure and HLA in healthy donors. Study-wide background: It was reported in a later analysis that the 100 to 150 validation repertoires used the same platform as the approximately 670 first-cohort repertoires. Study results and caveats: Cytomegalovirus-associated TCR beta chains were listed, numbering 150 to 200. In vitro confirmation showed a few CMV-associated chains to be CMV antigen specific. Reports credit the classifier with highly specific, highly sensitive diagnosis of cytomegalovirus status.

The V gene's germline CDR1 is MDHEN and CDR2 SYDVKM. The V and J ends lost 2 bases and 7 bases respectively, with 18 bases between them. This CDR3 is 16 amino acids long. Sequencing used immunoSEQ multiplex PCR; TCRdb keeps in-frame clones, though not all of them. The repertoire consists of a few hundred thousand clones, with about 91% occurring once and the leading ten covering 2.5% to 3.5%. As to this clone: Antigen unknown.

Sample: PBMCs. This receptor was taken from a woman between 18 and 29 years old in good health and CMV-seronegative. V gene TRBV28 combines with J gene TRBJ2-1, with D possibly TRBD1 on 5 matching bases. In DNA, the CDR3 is TGTGCCAGCAGTTTAGAAGGGGCAGTACTGGGAAATGAGCAGTTCTTC. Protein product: CASSLEGAVLGNEQFF.